The clone carrying this TCR beta chain was counted a few times. What it recognizes is unknown. Sequencing was performed with immunoSEQ multiplex PCR; in TCRdb, only in-frame clones are kept and a portion is missing. The table has approximately 30,000 clones, approximately 90% seen once. This specimen comes from a study of T cells after posttransplantation cyclophosphamide. The naive gate required viable CD3+CD4+ or CD3+CD8+ cells with CCR7+CD45RA+CD45RO-CD95-CD27+CD28+ phenotype. Peripheral blood was collected from the related graft donor on the marrow donation day. General study findings and limits: Donor CD8+ memory clones often dominated recipient blood repertoires at later times. TRB overlap between skin or GI tissue T cells and blood was limited. After PTCy, TRB diversity resembled that of CNI/methotrexate controls.

The CDR3 covers 12 residues. The germline gives CDR1 MNHEY, CDR2 SMNVEV (reference sequence). V was pared by 3 bases and J by 4 bases, with 6 bases between. This receptor was taken from a woman aged 55 to 70 in good health, CMV-negative, and a related stem cell transplant donor. Source material: naive CD4+ T cells sorted from PBMCs. The rearrangement links TRBV27 to TRBJ1-1; D is possibly TRBD1 (5 bases). The CDR3, as DNA: TGTGCCAGCAGTTTTAGGGGCACTGAAGCTTTCTTT. Protein: CASSFRGTEAFF.